The next 19 T cell receptor beta chains were all read from a single sample in a study of T cells in Graves' hyperthyroidism and ophthalmopathy. There were TCR beta CDR3 regions amplified from RNA transcripts. Researchers ran a first-round RT-PCR on the TCR CDR3 using the HTBI primer set. MiXCR, applied by TCRdb to the multiplex PCR reads, yields one record per CDR3 protein. The data show 90,000 to 120,000 distinct CDR3 sequences, 16% seen once. Sequenced material: blood. All receptors derive from a woman aged 50 to 65 with Graves' hyperthyroidism.

This clonotype was recorded at least ten times. The chain combines TRBV7-9 with TRBJ2-1, with 9 bases matching TRBD2. Germline-derived CDR1 and CDR2 are SEHNR and FQNEAQ (reference sequence). The CDR3 has 16 residues. J lost 8 bases, V lost 5 bases, and 13 bases had no gene match. The DNA of the CDR3 is TGTGCCAGCAGCCAATCGGTGCTAGCGGGAAAAGATGAGCAGTTCTTC. This sequence encodes CASSQSVLAGKDEQFF.

This clonotype was counted many times. This chain uses TRBV20-1 with TRBJ2-1; the D gene is possibly TRBD1 (5 bases). The CDR3 extends over 13 amino acids. Germline-derived CDR1 and CDR2 are DFQATT and SNEGSKA (reference sequence). Deletions cut 7 bases from V and 8 bases from J, with 18 bases between. The CDR3, as DNA: TGCAGTGTCCCAGTAGTAGGGGCCTATGAGCAGTTCTTC. It specifies CSVPVVGAYEQFF.

The chain carries TRBV11-2 and TRBJ2-3; maybe TRBD2 (6 bases). The CDR3 covers 16 residues. Trimming cost V 0 bases and J 6 bases, with 16 bases left between them. In germline, CDR1 is SGHAT, CDR2 FQNNGV. CDR3 coding DNA: TGTGCCAGCAGCTTAGAGGGGGGAGGCCCCGCTGATACGCAGTATTTT. Its translation: CASSLEGGGPADTQYF.

This clonotype has a count of ten or more. The chain has TRBV6-1 and TRBJ2-1; 10 bases fit TRBD2. CDR1 MNHNS and CDR2 SASEGT come from the germline V gene. The CDR3 has 17 residues. V shed 4 bases, J shed 7 bases, and the junction held 13 bases outside the gene matches. The CDR3 spells CASSAMPGTSVPNEQFF. CDR3 coding DNA: TGTGCCAGCAGTGCCATGCCCGGGACTAGCGTCCCTAATGAGCAGTTCTTC.

In its sample, this clonotype was seen many times. The chain uses TRBV20-1 and TRBJ2-5; 11 bases fit TRBD2. V dropped 3 bases and J dropped 5; count of bases not matched to a gene: 2. Germline V gene data show CDR1 as DFQATT and CDR2 as SNEGSKA (reference sequence). This CDR3 has 13 residues. The CDR3 region has the DNA TGCAGTGCTAGGACTAGCGGGAAGGAGACCCAGTACTTC. It encodes CSARTSGKETQYF.

The sample holds many counts of this clonotype. The chain links TRBV3-1 to TRBJ2-2, with D perhaps matching TRBD1 (5 bases). CDR1 and CDR2 (germline): LGHDT, YNNKEL (reference sequence). V was cut by 7 bases and J by 8 bases, with 20 bases left in between. The CDR3 covers 15 residues. The CDR3 DNA sequence: TGTGCCAGCAACCTAGGGGCGGCCTCGTGGGGGGAGCTGTTTTTT. Translating it yields CASNLGAASWGELFF.

This clonotype has ten or more counts. J is TRBJ2-1 and V is TRBV14; 14 bases map to TRBD2. Germline V gene sequence: CDR1 SGHDN, CDR2 FVKESK. The CDR3 runs to 15 residues. V lost 4 bases and J lost 7; bases outside the gene matches: 3. CDR3 loop: CASSLWTSGRNEQFF. In DNA, the CDR3 is TGTGCCAGCAGCCTTTGGACTAGCGGGAGGAATGAGCAGTTCTTC. Supplemented by reference TRBV14 and TRBJ2-1, the full variable domain reads EAGVTQFPSHSVIEKGQTVTLRCDPISGHDNLYWYRRVMGKEIKFLLHFVKESKQDESGMPNNRFLAERTGGTYSTLKVQPAELEDSGVYFCASSLWTSGRNEQFFGPGTRLTVL.

This clonotype was found many times. This chain joins TRBV5-6 and TRBJ2-3; D is possibly TRBD2 (6 bases). The ends were cut back, 3 bases at V and 8 bases at J, with 16 bases in the middle. The germline CDR1 and CDR2 sequences are SGHDT and YYEEEE. The CDR3 totals 14 residues. The CDR3 protein is CASSSPLEGGTQYF. In DNA, the CDR3 is TGTGCCAGCAGCTCCCCCTTAGAGGGAGGTACGCAGTATTTT.

This clonotype showed up many times. This chain connects TRBV5-1 to TRBJ2-4; weak D call: TRBD1 (6 bases). The length of the CDR3 is 14 residues. Germline CDR1 SGHRS, CDR2 YFSETQ. Trimming pared 4 bases from V and 2 bases from J, leaving 10 bases between. CDR3 sequence reads: CASSVDSTKNIQYF. The CDR3, as DNA: TGCGCCAGCAGCGTGGACAGCACCAAAAACATTCAGTACTTC.

This clonotype was observed a handful of times. A much more abundant neighbour one base away suggests this may be a read error. V usage is TRBV7-9 and J usage is TRBJ1-1; 7 nucleotides agree with TRBD1. The CDR3 extends over 15 amino acids. Germline V lookup: CDR1 SEHNR, CDR2 FQNEAQ (reference sequence). Losses at the gene ends were 5 bases for V and 4 bases for J; bases not matched to a gene: 10. CDR3 residues: CASSPGQPKGTEAFF. Written as DNA, the CDR3 is TGTGCCAGCAGCCCGGGACAGCCAAAGGGCACTGAAGCTTTCTTT.

V usage is TRBV6-1 and J usage is TRBJ2-7; no reliable D call. With 6 bases removed from V and 4 bases from J, the gap between germline ends came to 10 bases. CDR1 and CDR2 from the germline V gene are MNHNS and SASEGT. The CDR3 consists of 12 residues. The CDR3 DNA sequence: TGTGCCAGCAGGTCTTTTTTTTACGAGCAGTACTTC. Residues: CASRSFFYEQYF.

The sample holds many counts of this clonotype. The chain employs TRBV18 and TRBJ2-2, with 9 bases identical to TRBD2. The V gene end was trimmed by 2 bases and the J gene end by 3 bases; junction bases not matched to a gene: 1. Germline CDR1 is KGHSH and CDR2 is LQKENI. The CDR3 covers 15 residues. For the CDR3, the DNA is TGTGCCAGCTCACCATTAGCGGGAGACACCGGGGAGCTGTTTTTT. It yields the protein CASSPLAGDTGELFF.

This clonotype showed up many times. The V and J genes are TRBV6-1 and TRBJ2-7; 11 nucleotides match TRBD1. CDR1 is MNHNS, CDR2 SASEGT, per germline. Trimming at V came to 7 bases and at J to 7 bases, leaving 9 bases not matched to a gene. The CDR3 has 14 residues. CDR3 protein: CASTPGQGAREQYF. The CDR3 bases are TGTGCCAGCACCCCCGGACAGGGGGCGCGTGAGCAGTACTTC.

This clonotype was picked up many times. The chain combines TRBV30 with TRBJ2-1; 9 nucleotides line up with TRBD2. The germline V gene encodes CDR1 GTSNPN and CDR2 SVGIG (reference sequence). V lost 3 bases, J lost 8 bases, and 14 bases stayed unmatched. The CDR3 spans 16 residues. The CDR3 sequence is CAWRPFDSGRRHEQFF. Here the CDR3 DNA reads TGTGCCTGGAGGCCCTTCGATAGCGGGAGAAGGCATGAGCAGTTCTTC.

V gene TRBV24-1 combines with J gene TRBJ1-5, with D possibly being TRBD1 (5 bases). Germline CDR1 reads KGHDR; CDR2 reads SFDVKD. CDR3 length equals 13 residues. Trimming left V 9 bases short and J 5 bases short, with 13 bases between. The CDR3 is CATGSGGHQPQHF. CDR3 nucleotide sequence: TGTGCCACCGGTTCGGGGGGACATCAGCCCCAGCATTTT.

This clonotype was recorded many times. This chain links TRBV20-1 with TRBJ2-1, with 7 bases lining up with TRBD1. Trimming took 0 bases from V and 2 from J; bases not matched to a gene: 7. CDR3 length: 16 residues. Per germline, CDR1 DFQATT and CDR2 SNEGSKA (reference sequence). In nucleotides, the CDR3 is TGCAGTGCTAGAGATACGTTCGGGACAGCCTACAATGAGCAGTTCTTC. Residues: CSARDTFGTAYNEQFF.

This clonotype was observed at least ten times. The CDR3 reads CASTRDRVGLANYGYTF. The DNA of the CDR3 is TGTGCCAGCACGCGGGACAGGGTGGGGCTAGCTAACTATGGCTACACCTTC. The rearrangement links TRBV2 to TRBJ1-2, with TRBD1 identical over 9 bases. Germline values: CDR1 SNHLY, CDR2 FYNNEI. The CDR3 runs 17 residues. J lost 0 bases, V lost 7 bases, and 12 bases had no gene match.

V and J are TRBV13 and TRBJ1-1; D is possibly TRBD1 (6 bases). Germline CDR1 is PRHDT and CDR2 is FYEKMQ (reference sequence). Trimming removed 5 bases at V and 1 base at J, with 11 bases between. This CDR3 is built from 14 residues. The CDR3 protein is CASSRRGGNTEAFF. CDR3 in DNA: TGTGCCAGCAGCCGGAGGGGGGGGAACACTGAAGCTTTCTTT.

This clonotype was observed a handful of times. The chain carries TRBV5-4 and TRBJ2-2; possible D gene TRBD1, 6 bases. This CDR3 contains 17 residues. CDR1 and CDR2 from the germline V gene are SGHNT and YYREEE (reference sequence). V was cut by 3 bases and J by 4 bases, with 19 bases left in between. CDR3 sequence: CASSSVPQGTTTGELFF. For the CDR3, the DNA is TGTGCCAGCAGCTCTGTACCCCAGGGGACCACCACCGGGGAGCTGTTTTTT.